What follows are 30 T cell receptor beta chains derived from one specimen sequenced in a study of regulatory T cells in long-lasting Graves disease. iRepertoire HTBI primers and Arm-PCR of CDR3 regions built TCR beta libraries. TCRdb re-called the multiplex PCR reads through MiXCR, storing one row per CDR3 protein. The data hold around 320,000 distinct CDR3 sequences, with 16% observed a single time. Time point denoted: newly diagnosed GD, antithyroid drugs for less than 3 months. TCR sequences were obtained from RNA taken from PBMCs. Separately, the same data were catalogued under a study of T cells in Graves' hyperthyroidism and ophthalmopathy.

Source: peripheral blood mononuclear cells (PBMCs), taken at new diagnosis, from a patient treated with antithyroid drugs. The receptors originated from a man aged 35-49 years with Graves disease.

This clonotype was found many times. This rearrangement joins TRBV19 to TRBJ2-1; possibly TRBD2 for D (6 bases). V lost 3 bases and J 0 bases, leaving 12 bases between the germline ends. CDR1 LNHDA and CDR2 SQIVND come from the germline V gene (reference sequence). CDR3 length equals 16 residues. In DNA, the CDR3 is TGTGCCAGTAGTATTACCGGGGGAGGCTCCTACAATGAGCAGTTCTTC. It translates to CASSITGGGSYNEQFF.

The V call is TRBV20-1, the J call TRBJ1-4; D gene ambiguous. Trimming left V 2 bases short and J 0 bases short, with 22 bases between. Germline-derived CDR1 and CDR2 are DFQATT and SNEGSKA (reference sequence). The CDR3 sequence is 19 residues long. CDR3 nucleotide sequence: TGCAGTGCTAGACCCCGGGTTGGGCAGAAGATTGCAACTAATGAAAAACTGTTTTTT. Its translation is CSARPRVGQKIATNEKLFF.

J is TRBJ1-2 and V is TRBV15; D is possibly TRBD1 (5 bases). Germline V gene data show CDR1 as LNHNV and CDR2 as YYDKDF (reference sequence). The CDR3 spans 15 residues. V dropped 5 bases and J dropped 5 bases, with 18 bases sitting between them. CDR3 DNA sequence: TGTGCCACCAGCGGAGCACACGGGACGGAATATGGCTACACCTTC. Translating gives CATSGAHGTEYGYTF.

This clonotype was recorded many times. V and J are TRBV6-1 and TRBJ2-7; 7 positions match TRBD1. V lost 3 bases, J lost 2 bases, and 10 bases stayed unmatched. Germline assignment: CDR1 MNHNS and CDR2 SASEGT. CDR3 length equals 16 residues. The CDR3 spells CASSDYRDRVTYEQYF. Written as DNA, the CDR3 is TGTGCCAGCAGTGACTACCGAGACAGGGTAACCTACGAGCAGTACTTC.

This clonotype showed up many times. The chain employs TRBV2 and TRBJ1-5, with TRBD1 matching 7 bases. Germline CDR1 and CDR2: SNHLY and FYNNEI. There are 14 residues in the CDR3. The V gene end was trimmed by 8 bases and the J gene end by 6 bases; junction bases not matched to a gene: 10. The CDR3 is CASLPTGSFQPQHF. CDR3 nucleotides: TGTGCCAGCCTCCCGACAGGGAGTTTTCAGCCCCAGCATTTT.

This clonotype was found a few times. This chain links TRBV20-1 with TRBJ2-5; possible D gene TRBD2, 6 bases. This CDR3 is built from 15 residues. CDR1 DFQATT and CDR2 SNEGSKA come from the germline V gene (reference sequence). Trimming took 1 base from V and 4 from J, leaving 16 bases between them. For the CDR3, the DNA is TGCAGTGCTAGAGGATGGGCGGGGCGGGGAGAGACCCAGTACTTC. Translation gives CSARGWAGRGETQYF.

This clonotype was counted at least ten times. The V gene is TRBV2, the J gene TRBJ1-5; 7 bases line up with TRBD1. V shed 4 bases and J 8 bases; nucleotides not matched to a gene: 8. Germline V CDR1 and CDR2: SNHLY, FYNNEI. The CDR3 runs to 14 residues. CDR3 in amino acids: CASSADSGGKPQHF. The CDR3 nucleotides are TGTGCCAGCAGTGCTGACTCAGGGGGAAAGCCCCAGCATTTT. Drawing the rest from reference TRBV2 and TRBJ1-5, the complete variable domain is EPEVTQTPSHQVTQMGQEVILRCVPISNHLYFYWYRQILGQKVEFLVSFYNNEISEKSEIFDDQFSVERPDGSNFTLKIRSTKLEDSAMYFCASSADSGGKPQHFGDGTRLSIL.

This clonotype was detected ten times or more. CDR3 residues: CSASGPYSSTDTQYF. CDR3 nucleotide sequence: TGCAGTGCTAGCGGCCCCTACTCTAGCACAGATACGCAGTATTTT. The V gene is TRBV20-1, the J gene TRBJ2-3, with unresolved D. The V gene lost 3 bases and the J gene lost 0 bases, with 13 bases spanning the gap. The germline gives CDR1 DFQATT, CDR2 SNEGSKA (reference sequence). The CDR3 extends over 15 amino acids.

The chain carries TRBV27 and TRBJ1-2; D might be TRBD1 (6 bases). The V end lost 2 bases, the J end lost 5 bases, and 12 bases lay between the germline ends. The V gene's germline CDR1 is MNHEY and CDR2 SMNVEV (reference sequence). This CDR3 has 14 residues. The chain's CDR3 is CASSLREGDYGYTF. Written as DNA, the CDR3 is TGTGCCAGCAGTTTAAGGGAGGGGGATTATGGCTACACCTTC.

The chain has TRBV28 and TRBJ1-2, with D perhaps matching TRBD1 (6 bases). CDR1 is MDHEN and CDR2 is SYDVKM in the germline V gene. The CDR3 has 13 amino acids. V was shortened by 7 bases and J by 4 bases, with 13 bases between the two germline ends. The CDR3 loop is CASKVRQVYGYTF. DNA of the CDR3: TGTGCCAGCAAGGTTCGACAGGTCTATGGCTACACCTTC.

The chain combines TRBV29-1 with TRBJ2-7, with 13 bases identical to TRBD2. After removal of 4 bases from V and 1 base from J, the junction contained 1 base not matched to a gene. CDR1 is SQVTM, CDR2 ANQGSEA, per germline. The CDR3 totals 14 residues. CDR3 sequence reads: CSVGGLAGSYEQYF. The CDR3 coding sequence is TGCAGCGTTGGGGGACTAGCGGGATCCTACGAGCAGTACTTC.

This clonotype was found many times. The genes are TRBV6-1 and TRBJ2-7; 8 bases are shared with TRBD2. The CDR3 contains 16 residues. The trim removed 5 bases at V and 3 bases at J, leaving 12 bases unmatched. The germline V gene has CDR1 MNHNS and CDR2 SASEGT. CDR3 in DNA: TGTGCCAGCAGTAGCGGGGGAGGTACCCGGGGCTACGAGCAGTACTTC. Protein: CASSSGGGTRGYEQYF.

This clonotype was detected many times. V is TRBV12-3 or TRBV12-4 and J is TRBJ2-5, with TRBD2 identical over 7 bases. After removal of 0 bases from V and 2 bases from J, the junction contained 0 bases not matched to a gene. There are 14 residues in the CDR3. CDR3: CASSLAGGQETQYF. DNA for the CDR3: TGTGCCAGCAGTTTAGCGGGGGGGCAAGAGACCCAGTACTTC.

On this clonotype: This likely reflects a read error, since a far larger clone is one base away. J is TRBJ2-3 and V is TRBV18; D is unresolved. Matching the DNA end better, TRBJ2-7 makes the J call doubtful. Germline V gives CDR1 KGHSH, CDR2 LQKENI. This CDR3 is 14 amino acids long. The CDR3 DNA sequence: TGTGCCAGCTCACCAACGGGTGGCTTCAATGAGCAGTACTTC. Translating it yields CASSPTGGFNEQYF.

This chain connects TRBV20-1 to TRBJ2-3; 13 bases agree with TRBD2. The V and J ends lost 8 bases and 1 base, in that order; junction bases with no gene match: 3. The CDR3 is 14 residues long. The V gene's germline CDR1 is DFQATT and CDR2 SNEGSKA (reference sequence). This CDR3 reads CSRGTSGGTDTQYF. The CDR3 DNA is TGCAGTCGGGGGACTAGCGGGGGCACAGATACGCAGTATTTT.

This clonotype was observed at least ten times. V usage is TRBV20-1 and J usage is TRBJ2-1, with D perhaps TRBD2 (6 bases). Trimming shortened V by 5 bases and J by 7 bases, and 18 bases separated the two germline ends. The germline CDR1 and CDR2 sequences are DFQATT and SNEGSKA (reference sequence). There are 14 residues in the CDR3. CDR3 sequence (DNA): TGCAGTGCTCCGGCTCAGACTAGTTGGAATGAGCAGTTCTTC. Encoded protein: CSAPAQTSWNEQFF.

This clonotype appeared many times. The gene calls are TRBV20-1 and TRBJ1-2; D possibly corresponds to TRBD1 (5 bases). Germline CDR1 DFQATT, CDR2 SNEGSKA (reference sequence). The CDR3 length is 14 residues. The germline V and J ends were trimmed by 3 bases and 4 bases, with 15 bases remaining between them. CDR3 in amino acids: CSASLSRVAYGYTF. In DNA form, the CDR3 reads TGCAGTGCTAGCTTATCCAGGGTGGCCTATGGCTACACCTTC.

V is TRBV4-1 and J is TRBJ1-1, with 10 bases identical to TRBD1. Germline V CDR1 and CDR2: MGHRA, YSYEKL. The CDR3 has 15 residues. V gave up 3 bases and J gave up 5 bases; unmatched junction bases: 6. The CDR3 nucleotides are TGCGCCAGCAGCCATCGGACAGGGGGAGGGACTGAAGCTTTCTTT. Translating it yields CASSHRTGGGTEAFF.

A few counts support this clonotype. CDR3 nucleotides: TGTGCCAGCAGTCGGACAGGGGCTAACTATGGCTACACCTTC. Translated: CASSRTGANYGYTF. The rearrangement links TRBV12-3 or TRBV12-4 to TRBJ1-2; 9 bases align to TRBD1. This CDR3 is 14 amino acids long. The junction had 1 base not matched to a gene; V was cut back by 5 bases and J by 0 bases.

The rearrangement links TRBV13 to TRBJ1-1, with 9 bases lining up with TRBD1. The J segment lost 4 bases and the V segment lost 5 bases, leaving 14 bases of the junction unmatched. Germline values: CDR1 PRHDT, CDR2 FYEKMQ (reference sequence). The CDR3 sequence is 17 residues long. The CDR3 loop reads CASSPSGQGWRGTEAFF. CDR3 coding DNA: TGTGCCAGCAGCCCCTCGGGACAGGGTTGGCGCGGCACTGAAGCTTTCTTT.

Many counts were recorded for this clonotype. The chain recombines TRBV28 with TRBJ2-7; D uncertain. V shed 2 bases and J shed 3 bases, with 11 bases lying between them. Germline V gene data show CDR1 as MDHEN and CDR2 as SYDVKM. The CDR3 totals 14 residues. CDR3 in DNA: TGTGCCAGCAGTTTACCCCCGATTAGCTACGAGCAGTACTTC. This encodes CASSLPPISYEQYF.

This clonotype occurred many times. The chain carries TRBV28 and TRBJ2-5, with 7 bases fitting TRBD1. This CDR3 has 13 residues. The J segment lost 4 bases and the V segment lost 11 bases, leaving 10 bases of the junction unmatched. The germline CDR1 and CDR2 sequences are MDHEN and SYDVKM. The CDR3, as DNA: TGTGCCGGATCTCGGACAGGACTAGAGACCCAGTACTTC. Protein sequence: CAGSRTGLETQYF.

This sequence joins TRBV28 and TRBJ2-2, with TRBD2 as a possible D gene (5 bases). CDR3 size: 14 residues. Germline assignment: CDR1 MDHEN and CDR2 SYDVKM. V lost 10 bases, J lost 1 base, and 13 bases lay in between. The CDR3 sequence is CATRGGQNTGELFF. DNA for the CDR3: TGTGCCACACGAGGCGGGCAGAACACCGGGGAGCTGTTTTTT.

V and J are TRBV4-3 and TRBJ2-2, with 8 bases lining up with TRBD1. V lost 0 bases, J lost 3 bases, and 3 bases stayed unmatched. This CDR3 comprises 16 residues. CDR1 is LGHNA and CDR2 is YSLEER in the germline V gene. CDR3 loop: CASSQDYRGDTGELFF. The DNA of the CDR3 is TGCGCCAGCAGCCAAGATTACAGGGGGGACACCGGGGAGCTGTTTTTT.

This clonotype was recorded at least ten times. The chain carries TRBV2 and TRBJ1-5; D call uncertain. V was clipped by 4 bases and J by 1 base, with 14 bases between them. Per germline, CDR1 SNHLY and CDR2 FYNNEI. The CDR3 covers 16 residues. This CDR3 reads CASSAIDGVSNQPQHF. The CDR3 bases are TGTGCCAGCAGTGCTATAGACGGGGTGAGCAATCAGCCCCAGCATTTT.

This clonotype has a count of ten or more. This chain links TRBV24-1 with TRBJ2-2; no clear D. The CDR3 extends over 14 amino acids. V lost 5 bases to trimming and J lost 1 base, with 7 bases between them. CDR1 and CDR2 (germline): KGHDR, SFDVKD. The CDR3 loop reads CATSGNMNTGELFF. CDR3 DNA sequence: TGTGCCACCAGTGGCAATATGAACACCGGGGAGCTGTTTTTT.

This clonotype has just a few counts. The chain employs TRBV3-1 and TRBJ2-7, with D perhaps TRBD2 (5 bases). The CDR3 extends over 15 amino acids. Trimming cost V 1 base and J 6 bases, with 16 bases left between them. Per the germline V gene, CDR1 is LGHDT and CDR2 is YNNKEL (reference sequence). CDR3 in amino acids: CASSQARGSGGEQYF. CDR3 coding DNA: TGTGCCAGCAGCCAAGCACGAGGGTCGGGCGGCGAGCAGTACTTC.

This clonotype was counted at least ten times. The chain recombines TRBV12-3 or TRBV12-4 with TRBJ2-7; 8 bases are shared with TRBD1. There are 13 residues in the CDR3. V dropped 7 bases and J dropped 1; count of bases not matched to a gene: 3. CDR3 sequence: CASKGQESYEQYF. DNA of the CDR3: TGTGCCAGCAAGGGACAGGAATCCTACGAGCAGTACTTC.

This clonotype was recorded a few times. The chain joins TRBV5-1 to TRBJ2-3; TRBD1 matches at 7 bases. Per the germline V gene, CDR1 is SGHRS and CDR2 is YFSETQ. CDR3 size: 14 residues. V trimming: 3 bases; J trimming: 8 bases; junction bases outside the gene matches: 9. In nucleotides, the CDR3 is TGCGCCAGCAGCTCCAACAGGGGTCCAGGTACGCAGTATTTT. The encoded protein is CASSSNRGPGTQYF.

This clonotype was counted at least ten times. The gene calls are TRBV7-2 and TRBJ2-3; D gene ambiguous. The V and J ends lost 2 bases and 1 base respectively, with 7 bases between them. The CDR3 totals 14 residues. Germline lookup yields CDR1 SGHTA and CDR2 FQGNSA. CDR3 coding DNA: TGTGCCAGCAGCTTAAATTCGGGCACAGATACGCAGTATTTT. It specifies CASSLNSGTDTQYF.